Only one count was recorded for the clone carrying this T cell receptor beta chain. The germline V gene encodes CDR1 SGHRS and CDR2 YFSETQ. The CDR3 covers 15 residues. Unmatched junction bases numbered 4, after V lost 1 base and J lost 5 bases. This record belongs to a study of blood T cell repertoires in COVID-19. Study summary: Acute and convalescent COVID-19 specimens originated in the United States, Italy and Spain. T cells, B-cell-depleted T cells, or PBMCs provided the cDNA or gDNA that served as material.

Methods used by the authors: Quantification of nucleated cells was approximated via reference gene primer amplification. TCRdb's copy holds only in-frame clones and misses some; the assay was immunoSEQ multiplex PCR. From that table come the V and J calls and clone size; the DNA was used to work out D and trimming. Found here are a few hundred thousand clones, around 83% of them singletons; the top ten hold about 1.5%. Sequenced sample: peripheral blood. The chain recombines TRBV5-1 with TRBJ1-1, with TRBD1 identical over 11 bases. The clonotype was recovered from a woman aged 35 to 49 who had recovered from COVID-19. The CDR3 protein is CASSLYGTGGTEAFF. CDR3 DNA sequence: TGCGCCAGCAGCTTGTACGGGACAGGGGGAACTGAAGCTTTCTTT.